These T cell receptor beta chains were read from a single sample in a study of response to subunit inactivated influenza vaccine. TCRdb reprocessed the RT-PCR reads via MiXCR and lists one record per CDR3 protein. This table has about 650,000 distinct CDR3 sequences, 11% to 15% appearing once. Source: PBMCs from blood, taken around 14 days before vaccination. The receptors derive from a man aged 45 to 65 who received an inactivated influenza vaccine. CDR3s include the opening cysteine and the closing phenylalanine or tryptophan. D genes are given only for firm matches. For some rows the clone size is stated as once, few or many, or as a class when expanded; others skip it.

D | size | length | J | V | CDR3 | DNA
- | many | 13 | TRBJ2-7 | TRBV10-3 | CAITLQEGGEQYF | TGTGCCATCACTCTCCAAGAGGGAGGCGAGCAGTACTTC
- | - | 13 | TRBJ1-4 | TRBV18 | CASSPYETEKLFF | TGTGCCAGCTCACCATACGAGACAGAAAAACTGTTTTTT
TRBD2 | - | 15 | TRBJ2-5 | TRBV4-3 | CASSQRAGGRETQYF | TGCGCCAGCAGCCAACGGGCGGGGGGGCGCGAGACCCAGTACTTC
TRBD1 | - | 16 | TRBJ1-2 | TRBV20-1 | CSARDGTGGNAYGYTF | TGCAGTGCTAGAGATGGGACAGGCGGAAACGCCTATGGCTACACCTTC
- | few | 13 | TRBJ2-3 | TRBV12-3/TRBV12-4 | CATQQGTTDTQYF | TGTGCCACCCAACAGGGAACCACAGATACGCAGTATTTT
TRBD2 | few | 15 | TRBJ2-5 | TRBV9 | CASSGGTSGRETQYF | TGTGCCAGCAGCGGTGGGACTAGCGGGAGGGAGACCCAGTACTTC
TRBD1 | many | 13 | TRBJ2-7 | TRBV5-1 | CASSWGTGNEQYF | TGCGCCAGCAGCTGGGGGACAGGGAACGAGCAGTACTTC
TRBD2 | - | 14 | TRBJ2-3 | TRBV20-1 | CSGVSGGPTDTQYF | TGCAGTGGAGTGTCGGGAGGGCCCACAGATACGCAGTATTTT
TRBD1 | - | 16 | TRBJ1-2 | TRBV20-1 | CSARAGRGHLWDGYTF | TGCAGTGCTAGAGCGGGGAGGGGGCATCTTTGGGATGGCTACACCTTC
- | - | 12 | TRBJ2-7 | TRBV30 | CAWSRGSYEQYF | TGTGCCTGGAGTCGCGGGTCCTACGAGCAGTACTTC
TRBD2 | - | 15 | TRBJ2-1 | TRBV7-6 | CASSPGTSKNNEQFF | TGTGCCAGCAGCCCCGGGACTAGCAAAAACAATGAGCAGTTCTTC
- | few | 16 | TRBJ2-5 | TRBV3-1 | CASSPREQVLQETQYF | TGTGCCAGCAGCCCCAGGGAACAGGTCCTCCAAGAGACCCAGTACTTC
- | few | 14 | TRBJ2-2 | TRBV11-2 | CASSLESGSGELFF | TGTGCCAGCAGCTTAGAATCGGGGTCCGGGGAGCTGTTTTTT
- | - | 14 | TRBJ1-1 | TRBV5-8 | CASSLLEVNTEAFF | TGTGCCAGCAGCTTGTTAGAGGTGAACACTGAAGCTTTCTTT
- | few | 16 | TRBJ2-7 | TRBV28 | CASSSSVWVSTYEQYF | TGTGCCAGCAGTTCCTCAGTGTGGGTATCGACCTACGAGCAGTACTTC
- | - | 15 | TRBJ2-3 | TRBV14 | CARSNTGEGTDTQYF | TGTGCCAGATCCAACACAGGGGAGGGCACAGATACGCAGTATTTT
- | many | 12 | TRBJ2-7 | TRBV29-1 | CSVTLGLGEQYF | TGCAGCGTAACTCTGGGGCTCGGCGAGCAGTACTTC
TRBD2 | many | 13 | TRBJ2-3 | TRBV7-9 | CASSYRGSGVQYF | TGTGCCAGCAGCTACAGAGGTAGCGGGGTCCAGTATTTT
- | - | 17 | TRBJ2-3 | TRBV27 | CASRSGFRAQPTDTQYF | TGTGCCAGCCGCTCTGGATTCCGGGCACAGCCCACAGATACGCAGTATTTT
- | - | 16 | TRBJ2-3 | TRBV20-1 | CSAEPRTGESTDTQYF | TGCAGTGCTGAGCCTCGGACTGGCGAGAGCACAGATACGCAGTATTTT
- | few | 14 | TRBJ2-1 | TRBV24-1 | CATSPSGRYNEQFF | TGTGCCACCAGTCCCAGCGGACGCTACAATGAGCAGTTCTTC
- | few | 14 | TRBJ2-7 | TRBV20-1 | CSARSPRSSYEQYF | TGCAGTGCTAGGTCACCCCGATCGTCCTACGAGCAGTACTTC
- | many | 12 | TRBJ2-7 | TRBV20-1 | CSASQGSYEQYF | TGCAGTGCTAGCCAGGGATCCTACGAGCAGTACTTC
- | - | 10 | TRBJ1-2 | TRBV6-1 | CASSEVGYTF | TGTGCCAGCAGTGAAGTCGGCTACACCTTC
TRBD1 | few | 13 | TRBJ2-2 | TRBV20-1 | CRAVQGTTGELFF | TGCAGGGCCGTACAGGGGACGACCGGGGAGCTGTTTTTT
- | - | 17 | TRBJ2-3 | TRBV2 | CASSEMPPILRSDTQYF | TGTGCCAGCAGTGAAATGCCCCCGATTCTGCGATCAGATACGCAGTATTTT
- | few | 14 | TRBJ1-6 | TRBV28 | CASSVGQFNSPLHF | TGTGCCAGCAGTGTAGGACAGTTTAATTCACCCCTCCACTTT
- | - | 16 | TRBJ2-3 | TRBV7-9 | CASSHSRGVATDTQYF | TGTGCCAGCAGCCATAGTCGAGGGGTGGCCACAGATACGCAGTATTTT
- | few | 14 | TRBJ1-4 | TRBV20-1 | CSASSGGRFEKLFF | TGCAGTGCTAGCTCGGGGGGCAGGTTTGAAAAACTGTTTTTT
- | - | 14 | TRBJ2-2 | TRBV24-1 | CATSELENTGELFF | TGTGCCACCAGTGAACTAGAGAACACCGGGGAGCTGTTTTTT
- | - | 14 | TRBJ1-1 | TRBV12-3/TRBV12-4 | CASSHGLMNTEAFF | TGTGCCAGCAGCCATGGACTGATGAACACTGAAGCTTTCTTT
TRBD2 | few | 13 | TRBJ2-2 | TRBV24-1 | CAPPGGRTGELFF | TGTGCCCCCCCGGGGGGTCGCACCGGGGAGCTGTTTTTT
- | few | 15 | TRBJ1-1 | TRBV28 | CASSEYGGRNTEAFF | TGTGCCAGCAGTGAATACGGGGGGCGGAACACTGAAGCTTTCTTT
- | many | 16 | TRBJ1-1 | TRBV7-2 | CASSLVTTIWDTEAFF | TGTGCCAGCAGCTTAGTAACCACAATCTGGGACACTGAAGCTTTCTTT
- | - | 15 | TRBJ2-3 | TRBV20-1 | CSARDDGMSIDTQYF | TGCAGTGCTAGAGATGACGGAATGAGCATAGATACGCAGTATTTT
- | - | 13 | TRBJ1-2 | TRBV3-1 | CASSIRQSYGYTF | TGTGCCAGCAGCATAAGACAGTCCTATGGCTACACCTTC
- | - | 13 | TRBJ1-5 | TRBV12-3/TRBV12-4 | CASSWNSDQPQHF | TGTGCCAGCAGTTGGAACAGCGATCAGCCCCAGCATTTT
- | once | 13 | TRBJ2-5 | TRBV5-6 | CASRSIRAETQYF | TGTGCCAGCAGGTCGATCCGGGCAGAGACCCAGTACTTC
- | many | 16 | TRBJ1-1 | TRBV5-1 | CASSLDIVPAGTEAFF | TGCGCCAGCAGCTTGGATATAGTCCCTGCGGGCACTGAAGCTTTCTTT
TRBD1 | - | 16 | TRBJ1-1 | TRBV5-4 | CASSPDRGAGGTEAFF | TGTGCCAGCAGCCCGGACAGGGGTGCCGGAGGCACTGAAGCTTTCTTT
TRBD2 | - | 16 | TRBJ2-3 | TRBV5-6 | CASSSFSGSGTDTQYF | TGTGCCAGCAGCTCCTTTAGCGGGAGTGGCACAGATACGCAGTATTTT
- | few | 16 | TRBJ2-1 | TRBV2 | CASSETSSTRYNEQFF | TGTGCCAGCAGTGAAACCTCCTCCACACGCTACAATGAGCAGTTCTTC
TRBD1 | - | 14 | TRBJ2-1 | TRBV5-6 | CASSSGQIIGEQFF | TGTGCCAGCAGCTCGGGACAGATCATCGGTGAGCAGTTCTTC
- | - | 12 | TRBJ2-5 | TRBV2 | CASSEIDETQYF | TGTGCCAGCAGTGAGATTGACGAGACCCAGTACTTC
TRBD2 | - | 16 | TRBJ2-3 | TRBV4-3 | CASSQAGRSVADTQYF | TGCGCCAGCAGCCAAGCCGGGAGGAGCGTTGCAGATACGCAGTATTTT
TRBD1 | - | 16 | TRBJ1-5 | TRBV20-1 | CSAREPGQGLNQPQHF | TGCAGTGCTAGAGAACCGGGACAGGGGCTCAATCAGCCCCAGCATTTT
- | - | 15 | TRBJ1-1 | TRBV6-2/TRBV6-3 | CASSLTGVMNTEAFF | TGTGCCAGCAGTTTAACAGGAGTAATGAACACTGAAGCTTTCTTT
TRBD2 | - | 21 | TRBJ2-2 | TRBV11-1 | CASSSRTSGPVELLNTGELFF | TGTGCCAGCAGCTCTCGGACTAGCGGACCTGTTGAACTGTTGAACACCGGGGAGCTGTTTTTT
TRBD2 | - | 15 | TRBJ2-3 | TRBV5-4 | CTSSPRDYGRSTQYF | TGTACCAGCAGCCCCCGGGACTATGGGAGGTCTACGCAGTATTTT
- | few | 14 | TRBJ2-1 | TRBV14 | CASSFPGTGSEQFF | TGTGCCAGCAGCTTTCCGGGCACAGGGTCTGAGCAGTTCTTC
- | - | 11 | TRBJ2-3 | TRBV5-1 | CASLHTDTQYF | TGCGCCAGCTTACACACAGATACGCAGTATTTT
- | - | 16 | TRBJ1-1 | TRBV5-1 | CASSLVQGSSNTEAFF | TGCGCCAGCAGCTTAGTCCAGGGATCAAGTAACACTGAAGCTTTCTTT
- | - | 14 | TRBJ1-1 | TRBV5-1 | CASSSPGPNTEAFF | TGCGCCAGCAGCTCCCCGGGACCGAACACTGAAGCTTTCTTT